One and the same sample provided the 22 T cell receptor beta chains below, sequenced in a study of T cell responses to AZD1222 COVID-19 vaccine. Produced via immunoSEQ multiplex PCR; TCRdb's table is partial and in-frame only. The sample contains 200,000 or so clones, roughly 91% of which appear only once. The specimen was peripheral blood, collected on day 0 of AZD1222 vaccination. The receptors originated from an adult in good health.

The J gene is TRBJ1-1, the V gene TRBV10-3, with D tentatively TRBD1 (6 bases). The CDR3 spans 14 residues. Per the germline V gene, CDR1 is ENHRY and CDR2 is SYGVKD. Trimming stripped 3 bases from V and 3 bases from J, with 11 bases between. The CDR3 loop is CAISEVTGDTEAFF. CDR3 coding DNA: TGTGCCATCAGTGAAGTGACAGGCGACACTGAAGCTTTCTTT.

V usage is TRBV27 and J usage is TRBJ2-3; TRBD2 is a possible D gene (6 bases). Germline V CDR1 and CDR2: MNHEY, SMNVEV (reference sequence). The germline V and J ends were trimmed by 4 bases and 6 bases, with 14 bases remaining between them. The CDR3 spans 14 residues. CDR3 coding DNA: TGTGCCAGCAGTTCCCAGACTAGTTGGGATACGCAGTATTTT. Protein: CASSSQTSWDTQYF.

This clone was detected only once. The chain is built from TRBV28 and TRBJ2-1, with D perhaps matching TRBD1 (6 bases). Trimming cost V 2 bases and J 0 bases, with 8 bases left between them. CDR1 is MDHEN, CDR2 SYDVKM, per germline. This CDR3 region has 15 residues. The CDR3 region has the DNA TGTGCCAGCAGTTTAGGGGGCTTCTCCTACAATGAGCAGTTCTTC. This codes for CASSLGGFSYNEQFF.

The CDR3, as DNA: TGTGCCAGCAGGGACAGCCACTACGAGCAGTACTTC. Amino acids: CASRDSHYEQYF. V is TRBV28 and J is TRBJ2-7, with D possibly TRBD1 on 6 matching bases. The V end lost 6 bases, the J end lost 3 bases, and 9 bases lay between the germline ends. Per germline, CDR1 MDHEN and CDR2 SYDVKM. The CDR3 length is 12 residues.

This chain's CDR3 is CSVGGGTGVREQYF. The CDR3 bases are TGCAGCGTTGGGGGCGGGACAGGGGTAAGAGAGCAGTACTTC. The chain joins TRBV29-1 to TRBJ2-7; TRBD1 agrees at 10 bases. V dropped 4 bases and J dropped 7; count of bases not matched to a gene: 10. This CDR3 contains 14 residues. Germline CDR1 is SQVTM and CDR2 is ANQGSEA.

As for this clone: In the same sample, other DNA sequences code for this CDR3. V gene TRBV9 combines with J gene TRBJ2-3; no reliable D call. The germline CDR1 and CDR2 sequences are SGDLS and YYNGEE. There are 13 residues in the CDR3. V was clipped by 0 bases and J by 1 base, with 3 bases between them. The CDR3 DNA reads TGTGCCAGCAGCGTAGGAGGCACAGATACGCAGTATTTT. This gives the protein CASSVGGTDTQYF. The full variable domain, its missing parts supplied by reference TRBV9 and TRBJ2-3, is DSGVTQTPKHLITATGQRVTLRCSPRSGDLSVYWYQQSLDQGLQFLIQYYNGEERAKGNILERFSAQQFPDLHSELNLSSLELGDSALYFCASSVGGTDTQYFGPGTRLTVL.

CDR3 loop: CASSVITGVSQETQYF. The CDR3 DNA reads TGTGCCAGTAGTGTCATTACAGGGGTGAGCCAAGAGACCCAGTACTTC. V usage is TRBV19 and J usage is TRBJ2-5; TRBD1 matches at 7 bases. V shed 5 bases and J 1 base; nucleotides not matched to a gene: 10. CDR3 length: 16 residues. Germline V gene sequence: CDR1 LNHDA, CDR2 SQIVND (reference sequence).

The chain has TRBV12-3 or TRBV12-4 and TRBJ1-4; D call uncertain. The CDR3 is 12 amino acids. V gave up 3 bases and J gave up 11 bases, with 10 bases separating them. CDR3 in amino acids: CASSFVRGKLFF. Here the CDR3 DNA reads TGTGCCAGCAGTTTTGTTCGGGGTAAACTGTTTTTT.

The CDR3 sequence is CSAYPGQRETQYF. CDR3 sequence (DNA): TGCAGCGCATACCCCGGACAGCGAGAGACCCAGTACTTC. The genes are TRBV29-1 and TRBJ2-5; D may be TRBD1 (6 bases). V lost 7 bases to trimming and J lost 4 bases, with 16 bases between them. Germline assignment: CDR1 SQVTM and CDR2 ANQGSEA. This CDR3 is 13 amino acids long.

The chain has TRBV5-4 and TRBJ1-5; D is undetermined. The germline V and J ends were trimmed by 2 bases and 0 bases, with 9 bases remaining between them. The germline V gene has CDR1 SGHNT and CDR2 YYREEE (reference sequence). The CDR3 length is 15 residues. The CDR3 DNA reads as TGTGCCAGCAGCTTTGGCACTAATAGCAATCAGCCCCAGCATTTT. It codes for CASSFGTNSNQPQHF.

This chain joins TRBV18 and TRBJ2-7; perhaps TRBD1 as D (6 bases). Looked up from germline, CDR1 is KGHSH and CDR2 is LQKENI. V was cut by 3 bases and J by 1 base, with 7 bases left in between. The CDR3 covers 13 residues. The CDR3 DNA sequence: TGTGCCAGCTCACCGGACAGTTCCTACGAGCAGTACTTC. Translated, it gives CASSPDSSYEQYF.

V is TRBV6-5 and J is TRBJ1-1; TRBD1 is a possible D gene (6 bases). CDR1 is MNHEY, CDR2 SVGAGI, per germline. The CDR3 consists of 15 residues. Trimming removed 2 bases from V and 6 bases from J, with 16 bases in between. The chain's CDR3 is CASSYVSGHSAEAFF. The CDR3 DNA sequence: TGTGCCAGCAGTTACGTCTCGGGACACTCAGCTGAAGCTTTCTTT.

The chain recombines TRBV11-2 with TRBJ2-7; TRBD1 matches 7 bases. The CDR3 contains 17 residues. Trimming at V came to 5 bases and at J to 9 bases, leaving 22 bases not matched to a gene. The germline V gene has CDR1 SGHAT and CDR2 FQNNGV. The CDR3 sequence is CASSRTSTGPGTNRQYF. In nucleotides, the CDR3 is TGTGCCAGCAGCCGAACCTCGACAGGGCCAGGGACCAACCGGCAGTACTTC.

The rearrangement links TRBV7-3 to TRBJ2-5, with D possibly being TRBD2 (6 bases). The CDR3 extends over 14 amino acids. V was cut by 1 base and J by 2 bases, with 8 bases left in between. In germline, CDR1 is SGHTA, CDR2 FQGTGA. DNA for the CDR3: TGTGCCAGCAGCTTAAAGGGACTGCAAGAGACCCAGTACTTC. It encodes CASSLKGLQETQYF.

V and J are TRBV27 and TRBJ1-1; D is ambiguous. The CDR3 is 15 residues long. The germline CDR1 and CDR2 sequences are MNHEY and SMNVEV (reference sequence). The V end was cut by 4 bases, the J end by 0 bases, with 12 bases between. In DNA, the CDR3 is TGTGCCAGCAGTTCCGGTACATTCATGAACACTGAAGCTTTCTTT. Amino acids: CASSSGTFMNTEAFF.

This chain links TRBV9 with TRBJ1-1; no reliable D call. This CDR3 has 16 amino acids. Germline-derived CDR1 and CDR2 are SGDLS and YYNGEE. Trimming shortened V by 0 bases and J by 5 bases, and 17 bases separated the two germline ends. Here the CDR3 DNA reads TGTGCCAGCAGCGTAGATCCGCAATTCACCCCAACTGAAGCTTTCTTT. It translates to CASSVDPQFTPTEAFF.

The chain combines TRBV3-1 (or the pseudogene TRBV3-2) with TRBJ1-5, with unresolved D. This CDR3 comprises 13 residues. From germline, CDR1 is LGHDT and CDR2 YNNKEL (reference sequence). V was trimmed by 0 bases and J by 7 bases, leaving 7 bases between them. The CDR3 DNA is TGTGCCAGCAGCCAAGAGCGGGGACAGCCCCAGCATTTT. Amino acid sequence: CASSQERGQPQHF.

The rearrangement joins TRBV11-3 to TRBJ2-2; D might be TRBD1 or TRBD2, each matching 5 bases. The CDR3 sequence is 13 residues long. V lost 4 bases, J lost 5 bases, and 8 bases lay in between. CDR1 and CDR2 from the germline V gene are SGHNT and YENEEA. The CDR3 coding sequence is TGTGCCAGCAGCTCCAGGGAGACCGGGGAGCTGTTTTTT. It specifies CASSSRETGELFF. Together with reference TRBV11-3 and TRBJ2-2, the CDR3 gives the full variable domain: EAGVVQSPRYKIIEKKQPVAFWCNPISGHNTLYWYLQNLGQGPELLIRYENEEAVDDSQLPKDRFSAERLKGVDSTLKIQPAELGDSAVYLCASSSRETGELFFGEGSRLTVL.

Only a few counts were recorded for this clone. The gene calls are TRBV5-1 and TRBJ1-3; D perhaps matches TRBD1 (6 bases). The V gene's germline CDR1 is SGHRS and CDR2 YFSETQ. The V gene lost 4 bases and the J gene lost 0 bases, with 17 bases spanning the gap. The CDR3 consists of 17 residues. CDR3 in amino acids: CASSPLTGPSSGNTIYF. The CDR3 DNA sequence: TGCGCCAGCAGCCCCTTGACAGGTCCCAGCTCTGGAAACACCATATATTTT.

The V call is TRBV29-1, the J call TRBJ2-3, with a tentative D call TRBD2 (5 bases). V lost 1 base to trimming and J lost 2 bases, with 7 bases between them. This CDR3 contains 13 residues. CDR1 and CDR2 from the germline V gene are SQVTM and ANQGSEA. The CDR3 here is CSVEGRYTDTQYF. In DNA, the CDR3 is TGCAGCGTTGAAGGGAGGTACACAGATACGCAGTATTTT.

CDR3 protein: CASRTGGIYGYTF. In DNA, the CDR3 is TGTGCCAGCAGGACAGGGGGGATCTATGGCTACACCTTC. The rearrangement links TRBV12-3 or TRBV12-4 to TRBJ1-2; 9 nucleotides match TRBD1. This CDR3 is 13 amino acids long. The trim removed 6 bases at V and 4 bases at J, leaving 3 bases unmatched.

J is TRBJ1-4 and V is TRBV3-1 (or the pseudogene TRBV3-2); 8 bases are shared with TRBD1. Germline lookup yields CDR1 LGHDT and CDR2 YNNKEL (reference sequence). The CDR3 has 15 amino acids. V gave up 4 bases and J gave up 6 bases; unmatched junction bases: 7. The CDR3 loop is CASSRMTGEDEKLFF. In DNA, the CDR3 is TGTGCCAGCAGCCGCATGACAGGGGAGGATGAAAAACTGTTTTTT.